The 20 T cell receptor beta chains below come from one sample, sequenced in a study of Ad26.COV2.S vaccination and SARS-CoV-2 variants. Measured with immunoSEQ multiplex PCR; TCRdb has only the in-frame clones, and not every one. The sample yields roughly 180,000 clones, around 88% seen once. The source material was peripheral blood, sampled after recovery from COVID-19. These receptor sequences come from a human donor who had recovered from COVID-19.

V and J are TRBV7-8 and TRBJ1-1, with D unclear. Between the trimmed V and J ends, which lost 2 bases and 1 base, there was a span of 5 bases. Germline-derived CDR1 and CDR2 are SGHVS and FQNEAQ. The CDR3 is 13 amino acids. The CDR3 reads CASSLSGNTEAFF. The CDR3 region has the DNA TGTGCCAGCAGCTTAAGCGGGAACACTGAAGCTTTCTTT.

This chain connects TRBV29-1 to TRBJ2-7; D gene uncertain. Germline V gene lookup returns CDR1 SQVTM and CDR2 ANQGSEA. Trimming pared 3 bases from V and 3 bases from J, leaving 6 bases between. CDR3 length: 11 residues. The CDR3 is CSVEEYYEQYF. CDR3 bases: TGCAGCGTTGAGGAGTACTACGAGCAGTACTTC.

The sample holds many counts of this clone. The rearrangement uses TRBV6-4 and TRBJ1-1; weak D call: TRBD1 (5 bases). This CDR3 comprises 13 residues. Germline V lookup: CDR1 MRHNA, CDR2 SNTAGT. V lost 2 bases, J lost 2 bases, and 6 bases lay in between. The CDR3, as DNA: TGTGCCAGCAGTGACCGGGACAACACTGAAGCTTTCTTT. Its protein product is CASSDRDNTEAFF.

Here the CDR3 reads CASSEYSGNTIYF. CDR3 coding DNA: TGTGCCAGCAGTGAATACTCTGGAAACACCATATATTTT. The chain recombines TRBV6-1 with TRBJ1-3; D unclear. This CDR3 spans 13 amino acids. Germline V gene data show CDR1 as MNHNS and CDR2 as SASEGT. Trimming shortened V by 2 bases and J by 0 bases, and 2 bases separated the two germline ends.

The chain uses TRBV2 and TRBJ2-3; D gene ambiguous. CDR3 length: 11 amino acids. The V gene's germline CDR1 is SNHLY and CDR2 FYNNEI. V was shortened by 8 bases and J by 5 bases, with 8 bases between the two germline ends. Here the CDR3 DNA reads TGTGCCAGCTCTACCCGAGATACGCAGTATTTT. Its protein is CASSTRDTQYF.

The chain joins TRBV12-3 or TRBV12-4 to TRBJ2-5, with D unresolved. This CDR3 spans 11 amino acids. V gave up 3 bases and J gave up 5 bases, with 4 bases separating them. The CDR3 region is CASSFRETQYF. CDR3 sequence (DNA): TGTGCCAGCAGTTTCCGGGAGACCCAGTACTTC.

The CDR3 loop reads CASSIVGGALYNEQFF. The CDR3 DNA sequence: TGTGCCAGTAGTATAGTCGGGGGGGCGCTTTACAATGAGCAGTTCTTC. The V and J genes are TRBV19 and TRBJ2-1; 8 bases map to TRBD2. The germline V gene has CDR1 LNHDA and CDR2 SQIVND (reference sequence). This CDR3 has 16 amino acids. The V and J ends lost 1 base and 4 bases, in that order; junction bases with no gene match: 6.

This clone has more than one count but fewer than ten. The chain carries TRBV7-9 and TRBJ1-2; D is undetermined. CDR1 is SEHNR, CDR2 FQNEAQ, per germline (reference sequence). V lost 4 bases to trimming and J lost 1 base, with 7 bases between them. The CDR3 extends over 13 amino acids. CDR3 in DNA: TGTGCCAGCAGCTCGGACGGTAACTATGGCTACACCTTC. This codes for CASSSDGNYGYTF.

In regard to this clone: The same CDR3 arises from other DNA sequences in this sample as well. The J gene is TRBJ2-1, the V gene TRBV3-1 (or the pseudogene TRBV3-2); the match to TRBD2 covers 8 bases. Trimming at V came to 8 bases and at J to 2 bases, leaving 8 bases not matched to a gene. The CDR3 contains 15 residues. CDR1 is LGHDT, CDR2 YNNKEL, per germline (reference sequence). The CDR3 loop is CASSLSGTTYNEQFF. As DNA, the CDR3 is TGTGCCAGCTCCCTTAGCGGGACTACCTACAATGAGCAGTTCTTC.

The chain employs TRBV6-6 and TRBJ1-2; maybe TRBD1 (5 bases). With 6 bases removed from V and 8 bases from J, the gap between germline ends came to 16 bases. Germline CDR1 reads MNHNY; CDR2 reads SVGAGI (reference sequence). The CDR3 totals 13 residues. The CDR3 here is CASSPNRSGGYTF. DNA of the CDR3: TGTGCCAGCAGCCCCAACAGGAGTGGGGGCTACACCTTC.

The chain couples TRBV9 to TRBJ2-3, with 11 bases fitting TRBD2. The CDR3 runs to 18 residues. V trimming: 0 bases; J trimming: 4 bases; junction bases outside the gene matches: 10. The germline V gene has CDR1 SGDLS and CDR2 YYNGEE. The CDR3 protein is CASSVGVTSGSLADTQYF. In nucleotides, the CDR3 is TGTGCCAGCAGCGTAGGGGTTACTAGCGGGAGTCTCGCAGATACGCAGTATTTT.

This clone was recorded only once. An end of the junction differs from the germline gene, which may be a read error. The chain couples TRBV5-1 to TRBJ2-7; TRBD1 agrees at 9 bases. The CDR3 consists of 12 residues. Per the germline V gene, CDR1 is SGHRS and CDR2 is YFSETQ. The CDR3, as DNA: TGCGCCAGCAGCTTGGGAGGGACAGGGCTTTTCTTC. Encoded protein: CASSLGGTGLFF.

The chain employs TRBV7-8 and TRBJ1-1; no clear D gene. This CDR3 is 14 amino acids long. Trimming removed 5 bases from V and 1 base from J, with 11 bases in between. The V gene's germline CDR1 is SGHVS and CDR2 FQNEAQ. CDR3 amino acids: CASSPGLGNTEAFF. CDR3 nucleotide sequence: TGTGCCAGCAGCCCGGGATTGGGGAACACTGAAGCTTTCTTT.

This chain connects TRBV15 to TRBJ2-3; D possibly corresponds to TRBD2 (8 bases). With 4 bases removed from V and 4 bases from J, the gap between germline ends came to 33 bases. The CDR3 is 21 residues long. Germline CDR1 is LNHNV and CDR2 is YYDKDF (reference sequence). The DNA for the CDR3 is TGTGCCACCAGCACCAAAGACAGGGTTGTTCTTCGGGAGGGCCATCCAGATACGCAGTATTTT. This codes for CATSTKDRVVLREGHPDTQYF.

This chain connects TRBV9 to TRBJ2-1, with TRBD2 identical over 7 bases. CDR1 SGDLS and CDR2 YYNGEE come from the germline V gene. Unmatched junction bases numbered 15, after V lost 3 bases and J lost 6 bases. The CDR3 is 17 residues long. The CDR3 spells CASSGGLVILSGNEQFF. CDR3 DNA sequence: TGTGCCAGCAGCGGAGGACTAGTAATCCTCTCTGGCAATGAGCAGTTCTTC.

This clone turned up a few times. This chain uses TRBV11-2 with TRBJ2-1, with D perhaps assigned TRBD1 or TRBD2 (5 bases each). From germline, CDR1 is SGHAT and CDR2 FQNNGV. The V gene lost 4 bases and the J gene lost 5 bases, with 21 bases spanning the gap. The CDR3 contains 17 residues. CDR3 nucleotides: TGTGCCAGCAGCTCAAGATCGGGACCGTCGATCAACAATGAGCAGTTCTTC. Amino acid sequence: CASSSRSGPSINNEQFF.

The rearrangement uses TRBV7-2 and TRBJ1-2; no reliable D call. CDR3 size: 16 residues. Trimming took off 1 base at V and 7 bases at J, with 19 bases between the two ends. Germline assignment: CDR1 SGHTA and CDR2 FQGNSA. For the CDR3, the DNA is TGTGCCAGCAGCTTAGACCCTTGGACGGGAGGATTTGGCTACACCTTC. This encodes CASSLDPWTGGFGYTF.

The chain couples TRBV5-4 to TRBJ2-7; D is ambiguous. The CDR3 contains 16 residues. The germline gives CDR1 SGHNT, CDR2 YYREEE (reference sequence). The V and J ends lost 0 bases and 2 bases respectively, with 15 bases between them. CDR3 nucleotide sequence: TGTGCCAGCAGCTTGGCGGTTGGCGTCAACGCCTACGAGCAGTACTTC. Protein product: CASSLAVGVNAYEQYF.

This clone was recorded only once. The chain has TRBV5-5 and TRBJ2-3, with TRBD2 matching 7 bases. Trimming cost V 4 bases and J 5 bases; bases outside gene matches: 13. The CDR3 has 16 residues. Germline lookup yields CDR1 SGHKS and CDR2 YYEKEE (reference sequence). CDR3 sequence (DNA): TGTGCCAGCAGCGCGGGGACTACCACTTGGTTAGATACGCAGTATTTT. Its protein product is CASSAGTTTWLDTQYF.

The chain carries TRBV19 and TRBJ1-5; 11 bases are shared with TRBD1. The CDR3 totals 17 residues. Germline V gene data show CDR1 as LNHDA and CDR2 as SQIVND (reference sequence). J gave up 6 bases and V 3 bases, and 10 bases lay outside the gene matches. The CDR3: CASSIGTGGRMAQPQHF. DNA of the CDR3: TGTGCCAGTAGTATTGGGACAGGGGGACGAATGGCTCAGCCCCAGCATTTT.